This record covers a single T cell receptor (beta chain). The data belong to a study of blood T cell repertoires in COVID-19. At the level of the study: Acute and convalescent COVID-19 specimens originated in the United States, Italy and Spain.

The study drew participants aged about 18 to 89 years from some 23 US areas. Measured with immunoSEQ multiplex PCR; TCRdb has only the in-frame clones, and not every one. This repertoire shows 250,000 to 300,000 clones, roughly 81% found once; its top ten account for 6.6%. Germline assignment: CDR1 ENHRY and CDR2 SYGVKD. Deletions cut 7 bases from V and 9 bases from J, with 18 bases between. CDR3 size: 13 residues. The receptor's source is a woman aged 50 to 60 who had been exposed to COVID-19. The sample consisted of PBMCs or T cells enriched from blood (not recorded which). The V call is TRBV10-3, the J call TRBJ1-1, with D perhaps TRBD1 (5 bases). This CDR3 is CAIISTLTEKAFF. For the CDR3, the DNA is TGTGCCATCATATCCACCTTGACAGAAAAAGCTTTCTTT.